This TCR beta chain is from a study of regulatory T cells in long-lasting Graves disease. Libraries of TCR beta came from iRepertoire HTBI primers plus Arm-PCR of CDR3 regions. MiXCR was run by TCRdb on the multiplex PCR reads, yielding one entry per CDR3 protein. The sample records roughly 530,000 distinct CDR3 sequences, more than 15% being singletons. Noted time point: newly diagnosed GD, antithyroid drugs for less than 3 months. Scientists built the TCR library using RNA that was extracted from PBMCs. This clonotype was counted a few times. These data are also associated with another study on T cells in Graves' hyperthyroidism and ophthalmopathy.

The source material was peripheral blood mononuclear cells (PBMCs), sampled at new diagnosis, from a patient treated with antithyroid drugs. This sequence was found in a woman aged 40 to 65 with Graves disease.

The CDR3 here is CASSDRGRSDTEAFF. As DNA, the CDR3 is TGTGCCAGTAGCGACAGGGGGCGATCCGACACTGAAGCTTTCTTT. This chain uses TRBV19 with TRBJ1-1, with TRBD1 identical over 10 bases. V trimming: 6 bases; J trimming: 3 bases; junction bases outside the gene matches: 7. Germline V gives CDR1 LNHDA, CDR2 SQIVND (reference sequence). The CDR3 has 15 residues.